This T cell receptor beta chain was found in a study of cytomegalovirus exposure and HLA in healthy donors. Overall study results and limits: Testing in vitro showed three CMV-associated chains specific for CMV antigens. In a later analysis, a genetic analysis reported fewer productive-TCR N-insertions in an Asian-associated ancestry cluster than the cohort average.

This clone was detected only a few times. As yet, its antigen is unknown. The CDR3 contains 13 residues. Trimming took off 4 bases at V and 5 bases at J, with 11 bases between the two ends. Per the germline V gene, CDR1 is MNHEY and CDR2 is SVGAGI. With 60 Vbeta and 13 Jbeta primers, the PCR was carried out. Only in-frame clones appear in the TCRdb table, and some are missing; sequencing was by immunoSEQ multiplex PCR. Here the sample spans about 100,000 clones, roughly 77% being singletons. The clonotype was recovered from a woman between 50 and 59 years old in good health and CMV-seropositive. The rearrangement uses TRBV6-5 and TRBJ1-1; D is uncertain. The sequenced sample consisted of PBMCs. In nucleotides, the CDR3 is TGTGCCAGCAGTTCCCATGGAGGGACTGAAGCTTTCTTT. This sequence encodes CASSSHGGTEAFF.